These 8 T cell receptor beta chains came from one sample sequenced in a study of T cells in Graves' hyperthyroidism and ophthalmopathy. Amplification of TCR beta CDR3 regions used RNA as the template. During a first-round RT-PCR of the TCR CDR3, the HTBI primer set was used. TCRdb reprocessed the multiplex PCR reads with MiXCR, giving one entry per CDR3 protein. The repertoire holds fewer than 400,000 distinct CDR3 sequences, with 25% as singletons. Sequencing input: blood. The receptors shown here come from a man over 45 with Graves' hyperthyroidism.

CDR3 coding DNA: TGTGCCAGCAGTACTAATAATCAGCCCCAGCATTTT. This encodes CASSTNNQPQHF. The V call is TRBV12-3 or TRBV12-4, the J call TRBJ1-5; D not resolved. The CDR3 consists of 12 residues. V was pared by 5 bases and J by 4 bases, with 6 bases between.

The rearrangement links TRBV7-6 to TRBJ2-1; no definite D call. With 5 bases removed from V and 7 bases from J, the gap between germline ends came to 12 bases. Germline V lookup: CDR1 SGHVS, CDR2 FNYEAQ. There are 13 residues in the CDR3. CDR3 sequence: CASSHTHSNEQFF. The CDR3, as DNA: TGTGCCAGCAGCCACACCCACTCGAATGAGCAGTTCTTC.

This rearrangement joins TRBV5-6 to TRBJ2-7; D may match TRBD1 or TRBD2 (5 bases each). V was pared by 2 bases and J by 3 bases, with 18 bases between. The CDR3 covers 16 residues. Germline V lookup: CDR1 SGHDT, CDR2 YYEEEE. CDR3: CASSFSPGTGIYEQYF. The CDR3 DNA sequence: TGTGCCAGCAGCTTTTCACCTGGGACGGGGATCTACGAGCAGTACTTC.

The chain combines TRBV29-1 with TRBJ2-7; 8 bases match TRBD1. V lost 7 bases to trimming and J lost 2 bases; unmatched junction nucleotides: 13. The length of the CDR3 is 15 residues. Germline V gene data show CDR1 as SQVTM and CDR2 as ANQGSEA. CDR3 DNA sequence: TGCAGCGCCGTTAGTCCTGGGACAGGAGCCTACGAGCAGTACTTC. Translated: CSAVSPGTGAYEQYF.

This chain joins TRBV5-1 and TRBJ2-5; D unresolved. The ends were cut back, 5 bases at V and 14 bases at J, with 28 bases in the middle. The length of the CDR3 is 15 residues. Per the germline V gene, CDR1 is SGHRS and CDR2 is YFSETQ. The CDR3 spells CASSYDKTGNTKRYF. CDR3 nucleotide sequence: TGCGCCAGCAGTTACGACAAAACTGGCAATACCAAGAGATACTTC. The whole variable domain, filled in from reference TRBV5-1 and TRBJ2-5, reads KAGVTQTPRYLIKTRGQQVTLSCSPISGHRSVSWYQQTPGQGLQFLFEYFSETQRNKGNFPGRFSGRQFSNSRSEMNVSTLELGDSALYLCASSYDKTGNTKRYFGPGTRLLVL.

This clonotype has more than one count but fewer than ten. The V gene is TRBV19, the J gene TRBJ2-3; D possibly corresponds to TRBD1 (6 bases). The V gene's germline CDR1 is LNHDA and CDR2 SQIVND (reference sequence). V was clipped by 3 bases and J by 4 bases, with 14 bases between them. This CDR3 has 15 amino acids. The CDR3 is CASSIRQVAADTQYF. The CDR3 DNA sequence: TGTGCCAGTAGTATTAGACAGGTTGCTGCAGATACGCAGTATTTT. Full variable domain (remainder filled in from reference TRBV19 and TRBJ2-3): DGGITQSPKYLFRKEGQNVTLSCEQNLNHDAMYWYRQDPGQGLRLIYYSQIVNDFQKGDIAEGYSVSREKKESFPLTVTSAQKNPTAFYLCASSIRQVAADTQYFGPGTRLTVL.

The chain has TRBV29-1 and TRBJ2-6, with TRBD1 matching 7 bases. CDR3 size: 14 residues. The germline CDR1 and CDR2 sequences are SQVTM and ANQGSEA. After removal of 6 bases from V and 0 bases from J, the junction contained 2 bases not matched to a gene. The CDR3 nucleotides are TGCAGCGTGACAGGGAGCTCTGGGGCCAACGTCCTGACTTTC. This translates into CSVTGSSGANVLTF.

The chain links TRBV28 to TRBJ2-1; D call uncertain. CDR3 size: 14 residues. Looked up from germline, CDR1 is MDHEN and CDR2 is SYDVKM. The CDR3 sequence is CASAADLSYNEQFF. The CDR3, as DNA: TGTGCGAGCGCCGCAGACCTTTCCTACAATGAGCAGTTCTTC.